The T cell receptor beta chain described here comes from a study of blood T cell repertoires in COVID-19 (dated by TCRdb to 2018 to 2021). At the level of the whole study: Samples from collaborators originated in the United States, Italy and Spain and spanned both the acute and convalescent phases of COVID-19. The sample metadata nearly always contained a de-identified subject ID, COVID-19 status, age in years and sex. The repertoires were made available in a free public database intended to serve as a resource for research on the immune response to SARS-CoV-2. HLA class I and class II types, where available, came from metadata supplied by the sample provider rather than from assay-based typing. Samples came from the ongoing ImmuneRACE study (first 160 participants) plus 1,254 subjects from 6 global collaborators. Deeply sampled blood TCRbeta repertoires from subjects exposed to, actively infected with, or recovered from COVID-19 were included in the dataset. The material from the prospective study consisted of cDNA or gDNA derived from T cells, B-cell-depleted T cells, or PBMCs. General study outcomes and caveats: The quantity of clinical and demographic metadata differed by source and by participant and was supplied without curation.

This clone has a single count. This receptor's antigen is unknown. No much larger clone exists at a distance of one base, and base qualities are not known. Enrolling through a virtual design, the prospective study's participants ranged in age from roughly 18 to 90 years and lived across about two dozen United States geographic areas. Cohort assignment in the prospective study relied on participant-reported clinical history from a screening survey and a study questionnaire. Exposed participants had been in contact, within 2 weeks of entering the study, with a person who had a PCR-confirmed or clinician-diagnosed case of COVID-19. In the prospective study, whole blood, serum and a nasopharyngeal or oropharyngeal swab were collected from each participant by mobile phlebotomists. Participants in the prospective study had the option to provide additional blood draws and questionnaires over a roughly two-month period. Before DNA extraction, prospective study blood samples were shipped either frozen or at room temperature.

Sequences LNHDA (CDR1) and SQIVND (CDR2) are obtained from the germline V gene (reference sequence). Measured from the cysteine to the phenylalanine, the CDR3 is 14 residues long. The retained sequence is limited to the CDR3, 42 bases, with the frame set at the first base. Trimmed from V: 1 base; trimmed from J: 4 bases; junction bases lacking a gene match: 0. TCRbeta CDR3 regions were amplified from genomic DNA using the immunoSEQ Assay, a bias-controlled multiplex PCR. Per the source publication's procedure: Nucleated cell counts per sample were estimated from amplification of reference gene primers within the assay. Sequence reads were collapsed and filtered to measure the absolute abundance of every unique TCRbeta CDR3 rearrangement. For each sample, productive Simpson clonality was calculated by taking the square root of Simpson's diversity index across productive rearrangements. As stored in TCRdb, this immuneACCESS dataset retains in-frame rearrangements with V and J assigned. A fraction of the clones does not appear; measured against another copy, unresolved V genes explain less than half of the discrepancy, and the remainder lacks a known reason. The DNA was the basis for D and trimming; V, J and clone size are from that table. For this sample the table gives about 270,000 clones, of which 80% to 95% were detected only once. Of the sample, approximately 3% is held by the ten largest clones.

This sequence originates from a man aged 40-50 years who had been exposed to COVID-19. The V and J segments used are TRBV19 and TRBJ2-5; 10 of the junction bases match TRBD2. Sample: PBMCs or T cells enriched from blood (not recorded which). The CDR3 reads CASSIGLAGETQYF. The DNA sequence is as follows: TGTGCCAGTAGTATAGGACTAGCGGGAGAGACCCAGTACTTC.